A single sample is the source of the 21 T cell receptor beta chains below, sequenced in a study of T cell clonality in common variable immunodeficiency. Here immunoSEQ multiplex PCR was the method, and the copy in TCRdb shows in-frame clones only, minus some. This repertoire holds 50,000 to 60,000 clones, and none appear only once. The sequenced sample was peripheral blood mononuclear cells. Every receptor here comes from a person aged 18 to 75 in good health.

Many counts were recorded for this clone. The observed sequence ends 3 residues before the CDR3 terminus, with the missing tail filled in from the germline J gene. The chain carries TRBV30 and TRBJ2-7, with 8 bases fitting TRBD2. The length of the CDR3 is 17 residues. J lost 0 bases, V lost 3 bases, and 13 bases had no gene match. Germline-derived CDR1 and CDR2 are GTSNPN and SVGIG (reference sequence). CDR3 DNA (partial): TGTGCCTGGAGGTTGGCTAGCGGGCTGATGAGCTCCTACGAG. Its translation is CAWRLASGLMSSYE. The whole CDR3 reads CAWRLASGLMSSYEQYF.

This clone was found many times. CDR3 residues: CSATGVNTEAFF. Partial CDR3 DNA: TGCAGTGCCACGGGGGTGAACACTGAA. This rearrangement joins TRBV20-1 to TRBJ1-1, with D possibly being TRBD1 (5 bases). Read data end 3 residues before the CDR3 end; the end is taken from the germline J gene. The CDR3 has 12 residues. Trimming removed 6 bases from V and 0 bases from J, with 8 bases in between. Germline CDR1 is DFQATT and CDR2 is SNEGSKA (reference sequence).

Notes on this clone: The read falls 3 residues short of the CDR3 end, and the missing part is taken from the germline J gene. This chain uses TRBV20-1 with TRBJ1-2, with TRBD1 identical over 10 bases. The CDR3 loop spans 13 amino acids. CDR1 and CDR2 (germline): DFQATT, SNEGSKA (reference sequence). The CDR3 bases that were read are TGCAGTGCTCCTCGACAGGGGGCGAATACC. Residues: CSAPRQGANT. The whole CDR3 sequence reads CSAPRQGANTYTF.

This clone was observed many times. From the germline J gene comes the end of the CDR3, since the read stops 3 residues before it. This chain uses TRBV27 with TRBJ1-2; TRBD1 agrees at 8 bases. There are 14 residues in the CDR3. The germline V gene has CDR1 MNHEY and CDR2 SMNVEV (reference sequence). The DNA read from the CDR3 is TGTGCCAGCAGTTTACCGGGACAGGCTCGGGGC. Amino acids: CASSLPGQARG. The whole CDR3 sequence is CASSLPGQARGYTF.

This clone has a count of ten or more. The read finishes 3 residues shy of the CDR3 end, and the germline J gene is used to complete it. The chain couples TRBV7-9 to TRBJ2-3; 9 positions agree with TRBD1. The CDR3 consists of 15 residues. Germline CDR1 reads SEHNR; CDR2 reads FQNEAQ (reference sequence). After removal of 1 base from V and 4 bases from J, the junction contained 3 bases not matched to a gene. The CDR3 reads CASSLGQGEADTQYF. Partial CDR3 DNA: TGTGCCAGCAGCTTAGGACAGGGGGAGGCAGATACG.

This clone was found many times. The chain's CDR3 is CASSTRKGKGPLHF. The sequenced part of the CDR3 DNA is TGTGCCAGCAGCACACGTAAGGGGAAGGGACCC. The chain combines TRBV7-2 with TRBJ1-6; maybe TRBD1 (5 bases). The sequence runs out 3 residues before the end of the CDR3; the remainder is reconstructed from the germline J gene. The length of the CDR3 is 14 residues. V lost 5 bases and J lost 12, with 17 bases in between. From germline, CDR1 is SGHTA and CDR2 FQGNSA.

Worth noting for this clone: The observed sequence ends 3 residues before the CDR3 terminus, with the missing tail filled in from the germline J gene. The chain joins TRBV10-2 to TRBJ2-1; D possibly corresponds to TRBD2 (6 bases). V lost 8 bases and J lost 7, with 18 bases in between. Germline values: CDR1 WSHSY, CDR2 SAAADI. The CDR3 contains 14 residues. The CDR3: CASSAGSGGNEQFF. CDR3 bases read: TGCGCCAGCTCGGCGGGTAGCGGTGGAAATGAG.

Notes on this clone: The read stops 3 residues short of the end of the CDR3; the missing end is completed from the germline J gene. The J gene is TRBJ1-2, the V gene TRBV19; tentative D call: TRBD1 (5 bases). Germline V gene lookup returns CDR1 LNHDA and CDR2 SQIVND (reference sequence). The CDR3 loop spans 15 amino acids. CDR3 region: CASRTSGGTYNDYTF. Incomplete CDR3 DNA: TGTGCCAGTCGGACTAGCGGGGGGACCTACAATGAC. The full variable domain, with the rest looked up from reference TRBV19 and TRBJ1-2, is DGGITQSPKYLFRKEGQNVTLSCEQNLNHDAMYWYRQDPGQGLRLIYYSQIVNDFQKGDIAEGYSVSREKKESFPLTVTSAQKNPTAFYLCASRTSGGTYNDYTFGSGTRLTVV.

This clone was found many times. Coverage ceases 3 residues before the CDR3 finishes, and the germline J gene fills in the end. J is TRBJ2-4 and V is TRBV6-2 or TRBV6-3; TRBD1 might be the D (6 bases). Trimming took 5 bases from V and 0 from J, leaving 14 bases between them. The CDR3 is 16 amino acids. CDR1 is MNHEY, CDR2 SVGEGT, per germline. The sequenced part of the CDR3 DNA is TGTGCCAGCAGTACCGACAGGACACTAGCCAAAAACATT. Residues: CASSTDRTLAKNI. The full CDR3 sequence reads CASSTDRTLAKNIQYF.

The table lists this clone with many counts. The read finishes 3 residues shy of the CDR3 end, and the germline J gene is used to complete it. The chain recombines TRBV7-9 with TRBJ1-1; D is undetermined. The V and J ends lost 1 base and 0 bases respectively, with 6 bases between them. The CDR3 has 14 amino acids. Germline V lookup: CDR1 SEHNR, CDR2 FQNEAQ (reference sequence). CDR3 bases read: TGTGCCAGCAGCTTAGACAGCATGAACACTGAA. This gives the protein CASSLDSMNTE. The full CDR3 sequence reads CASSLDSMNTEAFF.

Regarding this clone: The CDR3 end lies 3 residues beyond the end of the read and is filled in from the germline J gene. V and J are TRBV7-2 and TRBJ2-3, with D possibly matching TRBD2 (5 bases). The CDR3 is 12 amino acids. Germline V gives CDR1 SGHTA, CDR2 FQGNSA. CDR3 region: CASSPYRGTQYF. The part of the CDR3 DNA that was read is TGTGCCAGCAGCCCTTATAGAGGGACG.

The table lists this clone with many counts. Germline is not matched at one junction end, which may reflect a read error. The read halts 3 residues ahead of the CDR3 end, with the missing end drawn from the germline J gene. The V gene is TRBV4-2, the J gene TRBJ1-1; no firm D call. Germline V gives CDR1 LGHNA, CDR2 YNFKEQ. This CDR3 comprises 15 residues. The CDR3 spells CASSQEVVSGTEAFF. The covered CDR3 bases are TGCGCCAGCAGCCAAGAAGTGGTATCGGGCACTGAA.

This clone appeared many times. The CDR3 goes on 3 residues after the read ends, and that part is filled in from the germline J gene. V and J are TRBV20-1 and TRBJ2-3; perhaps TRBD1 as D (8 bases). The germline CDR1 and CDR2 sequences are DFQATT and SNEGSKA (reference sequence). The CDR3 length is 13 residues. This chain's CDR3 is CSAKVTGEGSQYF. The sequenced CDR3 bases are TGCAGTGCTAAGGTGACAGGGGAGGGCTCG.

This clone showed up many times. The DNA ends 3 residues before the CDR3 does, and the rest of the CDR3 is filled in from the germline J gene. V and J are TRBV7-9 and TRBJ1-2; D gene unclear. Germline V gene data show CDR1 as SEHNR and CDR2 as FQNEAQ (reference sequence). The germline V and J ends were trimmed by 1 base and 1 base, with 7 bases remaining between them. CDR3 length: 14 amino acids. The CDR3 sequence: CASSLVSVNYGYTF. Incomplete CDR3 DNA: TGTGCCAGCAGCTTAGTCTCCGTTAACTATGGC.

The sample holds many counts of this clone. The CDR3 is cut off 3 residues early in the read; its end comes from the germline J gene. The chain links TRBV20-1 to TRBJ2-5, with TRBD2 matching over 15 bases. The CDR3 has 18 amino acids. V lost 5 bases to trimming and J lost 5 bases; unmatched junction nucleotides: 15. Germline assignment: CDR1 DFQATT and CDR2 SNEGSKA (reference sequence). CDR3 sequence: CSAYRPGLAGGPGETQYF. CDR3 bases read: TGCAGTGCTTACCGACCGGGACTAGCGGGAGGCCCGGGGGAGACC.

With respect to this clone: Read data end 3 residues before the CDR3 end; the end is taken from the germline J gene. This chain connects TRBV11-1 to TRBJ2-7; 7 bases are shared with TRBD1. CDR1 is SGHAT, CDR2 FQDESV, per germline (reference sequence). The CDR3 spans 12 residues. Losses at the gene ends were 5 bases for V and 3 bases for J; bases not matched to a gene: 1. The CDR3 bases that were read are TGTGCCAGCAGCCGGGACAGCTACGAG. Translated, it gives CASSRDSYE. The whole CDR3 region reads CASSRDSYEQYF. The variable domain in full, completed from reference TRBV11-1 and TRBJ2-7, reads EAEVAQSPRYKITEKSQAVAFWCDPISGHATLYWYRQILGQGPELLVQFQDESVVDDSQLPKDRFSAERLKGVDSTLKIQPAELGDSAMYLCASSRDSYEQYFGPGTRLTVT.

This clone has a count of ten or more. The read gets to within 3 residues of the CDR3 end, and the germline J gene fills in the rest. This chain connects TRBV28 to TRBJ1-4; D remains ambiguous. V shed 6 bases and J shed 0 bases, with 11 bases lying between them. This CDR3 is 15 amino acids long. Germline values: CDR1 MDHEN, CDR2 SYDVKM. Partial CDR3 DNA: TGTGCCAGCAGCCAGGCGGGGTCAACTAATGAAAAA. It translates to CASSQAGSTNEK. The complete CDR3 reads CASSQAGSTNEKLFF. The complete variable domain, with remaining parts taken from reference TRBV28 and TRBJ1-4, reads DVKVTQSSRYLVKRTGEKVFLECVQDMDHENMFWYRQDPGLGLRLIYFSYDVKMKEKGDIPEGYSVSREKKERFSLILESASTNQTSMYLCASSQAGSTNEKLFFGSGTQLSVL.

This clone was seen repeatedly, ten times or more. With the read ending 3 residues before the CDR3 end, the germline J gene is used to fill in that end. The chain has TRBV7-9 and TRBJ1-6; D uncertain. CDR3 length equals 13 residues. Trimming removed 1 base from V and 10 bases from J, with 8 bases in between. Germline CDR1 and CDR2: SEHNR and FQNEAQ (reference sequence). Incomplete CDR3 DNA: TGTGCCAGCAGCTTAGATTCCCTCTCACCC. Protein: CASSLDSLSP. The full CDR3 is CASSLDSLSPLHF.

This clone was observed many times. CDR3: CASSLNSVGYTF. Incomplete CDR3 DNA: TGTGCCAGCAGCTTAAATAGTGTGGGC. The rearrangement uses TRBV7-9 and TRBJ1-2; no clear D gene. The read comes to an end 3 residues before the CDR3 does, leaving the germline J gene to fill in the end. Germline CDR1 and CDR2: SEHNR and FQNEAQ (reference sequence). The CDR3 runs to 12 residues.

This clone was seen at least ten times. From the germline J gene comes the end of the CDR3, since the read stops 3 residues before it. The gene calls are TRBV15 and TRBJ1-5, with D maybe TRBD1 (5 bases). V lost 5 bases and J lost 7, with 18 bases in between. The CDR3 has 15 amino acids. The germline CDR1 and CDR2 sequences are LNHNV and YYDKDF (reference sequence). The CDR3: CATSSLMGLSQPQHF. The CDR3 bases that were read are TGTGCCACCAGCTCCCTGATGGGGCTCAGCCAGCCC.

This clone was observed many times. CDR3 loop: CSVEDTDYEQYF. The sequenced part of the CDR3 DNA is TGCAGCGTTGAAGACACAGACTACGAG. V and J are TRBV29-1 and TRBJ2-7; no reliable D call. Sequencing ends 3 residues short of the CDR3 end; the germline J gene provides the rest. CDR3 length: 12 residues. Trimming cost V 0 bases and J 3 bases, with 6 bases left between them. CDR1 and CDR2 from the germline V gene are SQVTM and ANQGSEA.